This T cell receptor (beta chain) was sequenced during a study of blood T cell repertoires in COVID-19. Study summary: Nucleic acid was either cDNA or gDNA, and it came from T cells, B-cell-depleted T cells, or PBMCs.

Original handling: Amplification from reference gene primers served as the basis for estimated nucleated cell counts. Profiled with immunoSEQ multiplex PCR; TCRdb holds only in-frame clones, not every one. The V and J calls and clone size are taken from that table; D and trimming were inferred from the DNA. Seen here are about 230,000 clones, about 90% observed once, and the top ten hold roughly 2.6%. The Seattle patients joined while their infection was active and were tracked longitudinally afterward. This clone was seen a single time. This receptor was taken from a man aged 30 to 45 with COVID-19, enrolled during active disease. The sequenced sample consisted of peripheral blood.

The CDR3 reads CASSPRGGTGGYEQYF. CDR3 bases: TGTGCCAGCAGCCCAAGGGGTGGGACAGGGGGTTACGAGCAGTACTTC. The chain uses TRBV27 and TRBJ2-7, with TRBD1 matching over 11 bases. The CDR3 is 16 amino acids. V gave up 6 bases and J gave up 4 bases; unmatched junction bases: 11. CDR1 and CDR2 (germline): MNHEY, SMNVEV (reference sequence).